These T cell receptor beta chains were read from a single sample in a study of shared clonotypes between healthy human individuals. TCRdb keeps only in-frame clones here, not all; method: immunoSEQ multiplex PCR. The sample consists of 1,400,000 or so clones, approximately 98.5% of them appearing once. The specimen was naive CD4+ T cells sorted from blood. These receptors were taken from a young man in good health. The CDR3 runs from the conserved cysteine through the conserved F or W. The order of the fields is J gene, V gene, clone size, D gene, CDR3 protein, CDR3 DNA. A D gene is named only where the DNA matches it firmly. Clone size is given for some rows only: seen once, a few or many times, or a class if the clone is expanded.

>TRBJ2-1|TRBV9|-|TRBD2
CASSATSGRAHGYNEQFF
TGTGCCAGCAGCGCCACTAGCGGGAGGGCCCACGGATACAATGAGCAGTTCTTC
>TRBJ2-3|TRBV5-5|once|TRBD2
CASSVLAGAADTQYF
TGTGCCAGCAGCGTACTAGCGGGAGCGGCAGATACGCAGTATTTT
>TRBJ2-7|TRBV6-5|-|-
CASSQAGPNYEQYF
TGTGCCAGCAGCCAAGCGGGTCCTAACTACGAGCAGTACTTC
>TRBJ2-1|TRBV11-1|-|TRBD1
CASTIQGAYNEQFF
TGTGCCAGCACCATACAGGGGGCCTACAATGAGCAGTTCTTC
>TRBJ2-7|TRBV28|-|-
CASHAATGRGLEQYF
TGTGCCAGCCACGCGGCCACGGGGAGGGGGCTCGAGCAGTACTTC
>TRBJ2-7|TRBV6-1|-|TRBD2
CASKLAGLQTNEQYF
TGTGCCAGCAAGCTAGCGGGACTCCAAACCAACGAGCAGTACTTC
>TRBJ2-1|TRBV29-1|-|-
CSATWGGWDEQFF
TGCAGCGCAACCTGGGGGGGCTGGGATGAGCAGTTCTTC
>TRBJ2-3|TRBV13|-|-
CASSLGLANGDTQYF
TGTGCCAGCAGCTTAGGGCTAGCTAATGGAGATACGCAGTATTTT
>TRBJ2-7|TRBV9|-|TRBD2
CASSVASSGDYEQYF
TGTGCCAGCAGCGTAGCGAGTAGCGGGGACTACGAGCAGTACTTC
>TRBJ1-1|TRBV19|-|-
CATTKQGWDTEAFF
TGTGCCACTACAAAACAGGGTTGGGACACTGAAGCTTTCTTT
>TRBJ2-7|TRBV11-2|-|TRBD2
CASSLLGGGISYEQYF
TGTGCCAGCAGCTTACTTGGCGGGGGGATCTCCTACGAGCAGTACTTC
>TRBJ2-3|TRBV28|-|-
CASRSPYGGTQYF
TGTGCCAGCAGGTCCCCGTACGGGGGTACGCAGTATTTT
>TRBJ2-1|TRBV19|-|TRBD2
CASSIDLWGGNEQFF
TGTGCCAGTAGTATAGATCTATGGGGGGGCAATGAGCAGTTCTTC
>TRBJ2-5|TRBV5-1|-|-
CASSLGDQQETQYF
TGCGCCAGCAGCTTGGGGGACCAGCAAGAGACCCAGTACTTC
>TRBJ2-7|TRBV9|-|TRBD2
CASSVDGLAGLLNEQYF
TGTGCCAGCAGCGTGGACGGACTAGCGGGTCTCCTAAACGAGCAGTACTTC